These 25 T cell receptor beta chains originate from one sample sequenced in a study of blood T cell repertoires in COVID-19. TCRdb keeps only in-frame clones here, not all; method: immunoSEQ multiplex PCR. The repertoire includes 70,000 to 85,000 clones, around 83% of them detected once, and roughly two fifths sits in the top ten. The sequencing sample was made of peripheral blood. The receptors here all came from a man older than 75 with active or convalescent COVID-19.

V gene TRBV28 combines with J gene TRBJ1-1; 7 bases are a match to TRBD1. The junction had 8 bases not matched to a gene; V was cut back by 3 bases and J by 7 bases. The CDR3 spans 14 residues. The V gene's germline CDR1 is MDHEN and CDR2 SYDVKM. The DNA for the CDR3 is TGTGCCAGCAGTTTGGGACAGAGACACAGTGAAGCTTTCTTT. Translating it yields CASSLGQRHSEAFF.

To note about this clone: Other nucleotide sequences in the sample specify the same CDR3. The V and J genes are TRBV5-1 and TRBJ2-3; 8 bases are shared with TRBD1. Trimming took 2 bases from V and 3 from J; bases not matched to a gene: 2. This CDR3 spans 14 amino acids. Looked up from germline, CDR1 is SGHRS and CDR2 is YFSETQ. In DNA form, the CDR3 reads TGCGCCAGCAGCTTTGGACAGGGTACAGATACGCAGTATTTT. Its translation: CASSFGQGTDTQYF.

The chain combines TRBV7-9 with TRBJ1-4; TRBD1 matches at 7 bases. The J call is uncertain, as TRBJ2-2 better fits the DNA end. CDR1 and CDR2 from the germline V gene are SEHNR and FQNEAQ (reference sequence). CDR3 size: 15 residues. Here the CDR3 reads CASSGQDSSNRELFF. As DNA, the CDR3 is TGTGCCAGCAGCGGACAGGACTCCTCGAATAGGGAGCTGTTTTTT.

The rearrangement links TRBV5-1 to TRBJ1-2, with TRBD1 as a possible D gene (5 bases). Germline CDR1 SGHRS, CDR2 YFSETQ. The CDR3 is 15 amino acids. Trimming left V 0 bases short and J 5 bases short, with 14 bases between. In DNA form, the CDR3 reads TGCGCCAGCAGCTTGGAGCTAGGGGATGTATATGGCTACACCTTC. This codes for CASSLELGDVYGYTF.

The CDR3 DNA is TGTGCCAGCTCAGGGACACCTGCAGGAAACACCATATATTTT. The encoded protein is CASSGTPAGNTIYF. V usage is TRBV18 and J usage is TRBJ1-3; a weak D match, TRBD1 (6 bases). Germline CDR1 and CDR2: KGHSH and LQKENI. V lost 5 bases to trimming and J lost 4 bases, with 12 bases between them. This CDR3 spans 14 amino acids.

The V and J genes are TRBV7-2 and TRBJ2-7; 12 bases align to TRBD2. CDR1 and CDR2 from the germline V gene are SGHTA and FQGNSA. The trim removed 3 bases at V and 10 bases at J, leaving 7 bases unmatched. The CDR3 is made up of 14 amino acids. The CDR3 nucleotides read TGTGCCAGCAGCTTTGATGGACTAGCGGGGATTCAGTACTTC. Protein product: CASSFDGLAGIQYF.

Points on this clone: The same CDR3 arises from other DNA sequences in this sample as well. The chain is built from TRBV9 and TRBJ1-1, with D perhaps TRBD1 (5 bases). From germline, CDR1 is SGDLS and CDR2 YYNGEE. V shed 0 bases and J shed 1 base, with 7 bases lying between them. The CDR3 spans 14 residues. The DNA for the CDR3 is TGTGCCAGCAGCGTAGTCGGACAGAACACTGAAGCTTTCTTT. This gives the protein CASSVVGQNTEAFF.

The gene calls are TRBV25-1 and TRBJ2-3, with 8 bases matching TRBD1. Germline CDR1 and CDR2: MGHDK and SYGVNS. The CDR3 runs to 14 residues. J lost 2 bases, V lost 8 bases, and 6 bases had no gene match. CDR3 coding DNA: TGTGCCAGCTTCGGGACAGGTTACACAGATACGCAGTATTTT. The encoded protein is CASFGTGYTDTQYF.

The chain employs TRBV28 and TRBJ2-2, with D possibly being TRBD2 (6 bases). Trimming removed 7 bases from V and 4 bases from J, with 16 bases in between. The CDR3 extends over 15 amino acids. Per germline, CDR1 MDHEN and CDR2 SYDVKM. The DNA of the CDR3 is TGTGCCAGCAATCTGGCGGGACCCGCCACCGGGGAGCTGTTTTTT. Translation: CASNLAGPATGELFF.

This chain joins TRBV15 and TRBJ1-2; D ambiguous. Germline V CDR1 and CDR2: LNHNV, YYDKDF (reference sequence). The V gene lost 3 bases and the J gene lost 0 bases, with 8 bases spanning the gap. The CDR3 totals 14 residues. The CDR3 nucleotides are TGTGCCACCAGCAGGCCAGGTACTAACTATGGCTACACCTTC. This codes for CATSRPGTNYGYTF.

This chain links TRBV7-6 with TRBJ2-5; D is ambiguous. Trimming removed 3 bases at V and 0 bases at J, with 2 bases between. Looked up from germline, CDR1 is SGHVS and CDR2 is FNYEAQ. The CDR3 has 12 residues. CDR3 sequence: CASSFNQETQYF. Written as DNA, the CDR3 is TGTGCCAGCAGCTTCAACCAAGAGACCCAGTACTTC.

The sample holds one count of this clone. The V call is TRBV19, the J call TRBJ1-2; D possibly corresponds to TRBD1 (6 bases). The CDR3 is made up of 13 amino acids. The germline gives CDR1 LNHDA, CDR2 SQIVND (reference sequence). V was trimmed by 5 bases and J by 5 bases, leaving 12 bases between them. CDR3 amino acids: CASSQGRAYGYTF. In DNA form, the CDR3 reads TGTGCCAGTAGTCAGGGGAGGGCGTATGGCTACACCTTC.

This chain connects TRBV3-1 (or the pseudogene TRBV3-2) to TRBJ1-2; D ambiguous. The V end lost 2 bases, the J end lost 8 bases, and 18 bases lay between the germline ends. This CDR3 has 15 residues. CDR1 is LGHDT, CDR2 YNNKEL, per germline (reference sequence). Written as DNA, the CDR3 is TGTGCCAGCAGCCAAACATTAAATTCGGGAGGCGGCTACACCTTC. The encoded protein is CASSQTLNSGGGYTF.

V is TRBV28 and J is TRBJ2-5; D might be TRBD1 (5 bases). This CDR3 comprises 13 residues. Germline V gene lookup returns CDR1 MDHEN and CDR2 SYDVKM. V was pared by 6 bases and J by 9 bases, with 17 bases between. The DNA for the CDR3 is TGTGCCAGCAGAAAAGACACCCTCAGGGCCCAGTACTTC. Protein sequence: CASRKDTLRAQYF.

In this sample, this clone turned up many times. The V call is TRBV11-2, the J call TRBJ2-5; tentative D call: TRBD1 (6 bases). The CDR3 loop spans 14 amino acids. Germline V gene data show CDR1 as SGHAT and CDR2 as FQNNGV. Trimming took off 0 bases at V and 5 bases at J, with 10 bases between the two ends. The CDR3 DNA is TGTGCCAGCAGCTTAGATCAGGGGATTGAGACCCAGTACTTC. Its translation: CASSLDQGIETQYF.

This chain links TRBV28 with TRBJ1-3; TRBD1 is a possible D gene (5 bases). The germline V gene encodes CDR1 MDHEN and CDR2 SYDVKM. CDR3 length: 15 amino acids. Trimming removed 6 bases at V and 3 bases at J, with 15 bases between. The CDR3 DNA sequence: TGTGCCAGCAGCCCCCCCGGGGGGGTTGGAAACACCATATATTTT. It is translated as CASSPPGGVGNTIYF.

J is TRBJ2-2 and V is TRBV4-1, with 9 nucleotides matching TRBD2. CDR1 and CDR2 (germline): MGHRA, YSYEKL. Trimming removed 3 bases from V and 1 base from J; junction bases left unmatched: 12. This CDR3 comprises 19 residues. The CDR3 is CASSHRISERGVNTGELFF. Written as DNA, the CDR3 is TGCGCCAGCAGCCACAGGATTTCGGAGCGGGGGGTGAACACCGGGGAGCTGTTTTTT.

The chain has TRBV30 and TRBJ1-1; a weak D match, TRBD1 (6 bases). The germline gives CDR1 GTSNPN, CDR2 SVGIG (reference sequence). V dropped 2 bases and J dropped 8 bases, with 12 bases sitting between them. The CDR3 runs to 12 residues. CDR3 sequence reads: CAWSPTGKEAFF. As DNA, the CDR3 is TGTGCCTGGAGTCCTACAGGGAAAGAAGCTTTCTTT.

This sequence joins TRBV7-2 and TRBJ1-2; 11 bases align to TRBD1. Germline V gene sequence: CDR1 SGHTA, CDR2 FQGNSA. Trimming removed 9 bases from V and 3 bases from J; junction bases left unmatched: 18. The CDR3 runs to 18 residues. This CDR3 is CASHTWGTGGKRDYGYTF. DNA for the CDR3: TGTGCCAGTCACACTTGGGGGACAGGGGGAAAGAGAGACTATGGCTACACCTTC.

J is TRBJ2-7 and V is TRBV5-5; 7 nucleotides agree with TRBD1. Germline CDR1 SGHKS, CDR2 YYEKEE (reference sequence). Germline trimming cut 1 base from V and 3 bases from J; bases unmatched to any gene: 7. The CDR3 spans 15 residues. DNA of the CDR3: TGTGCCAGCAGCTTGACAACAGGGGAAAACTACGAGCAGTACTTC. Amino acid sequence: CASSLTTGENYEQYF. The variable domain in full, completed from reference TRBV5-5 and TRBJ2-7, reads DAGVTQSPTHLIKTRGQQVTLRCSPISGHKSVSWYQQVLGQGPQFIFQYYEKEERGRGNFPDRFSARQFPNYSSELNVNALLLGDSALYLCASSLTTGENYEQYFGPGTRLTVT.

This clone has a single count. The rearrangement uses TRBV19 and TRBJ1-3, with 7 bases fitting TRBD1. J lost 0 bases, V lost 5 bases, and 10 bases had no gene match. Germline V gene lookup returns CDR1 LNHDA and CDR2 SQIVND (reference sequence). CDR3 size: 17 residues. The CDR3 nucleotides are TGTGCCAGTAGTTTCCGACAGGGCCAGGGCTCTGGAAACACCATATATTTT. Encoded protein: CASSFRQGQGSGNTIYF.

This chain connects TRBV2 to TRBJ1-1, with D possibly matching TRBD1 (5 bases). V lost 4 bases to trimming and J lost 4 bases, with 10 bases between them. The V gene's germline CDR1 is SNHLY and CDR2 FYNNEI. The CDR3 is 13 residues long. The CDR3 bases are TGTGCCAGCAGTGTCAGGGCTAGCACTGAAGCTTTCTTT. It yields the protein CASSVRASTEAFF.

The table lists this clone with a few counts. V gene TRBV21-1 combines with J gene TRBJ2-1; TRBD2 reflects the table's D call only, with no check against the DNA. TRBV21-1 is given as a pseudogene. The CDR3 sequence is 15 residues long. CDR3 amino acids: CASSWGREDRNEQFF. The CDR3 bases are TGTGCCAGCTCCTGGGGCAGGGAGGATAGGAATGAGCAGTTCTTC.

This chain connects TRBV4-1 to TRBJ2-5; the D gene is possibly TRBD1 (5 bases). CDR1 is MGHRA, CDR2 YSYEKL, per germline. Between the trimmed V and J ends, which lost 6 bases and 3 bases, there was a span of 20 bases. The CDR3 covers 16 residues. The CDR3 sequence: CASRLIGAGAKETQYF. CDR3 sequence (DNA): TGCGCCAGCAGACTTATAGGGGCAGGAGCAAAAGAGACCCAGTACTTC.

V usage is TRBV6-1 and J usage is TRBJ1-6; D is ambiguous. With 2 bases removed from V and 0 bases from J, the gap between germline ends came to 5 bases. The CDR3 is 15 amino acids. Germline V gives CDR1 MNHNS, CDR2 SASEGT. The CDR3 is CASSEKSSYNSPLHF. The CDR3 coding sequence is TGTGCCAGCAGTGAAAAGAGCTCCTATAATTCACCCCTCCACTTT.